Sequencing of this T cell receptor (beta chain) was carried out in a study of cytomegalovirus exposure and HLA in healthy donors. Study-level findings and limits: For TCR beta chains, V- and J-gene trimming was later linked to a missense DCLRE1C variant. Previously analyzed data showed that most TCR beta V segments were productive at a frequency of about 87% or about 30%. When presence/absence was analysed, sequencing depth was taken to be roughly uniform across donors. A few of the chains that were CMV-associated were confirmed in vitro to be specific for CMV antigens.

For this clone: Its cognate antigen is unknown.

Germline assignment: CDR1 SNHLY and CDR2 FYNNEI. The V end lost 5 bases, the J end lost 0 bases, and 19 bases lay between the germline ends. The CDR3 loop spans 17 amino acids. The PCR contained 60 Vbeta and 13 Jbeta primers. The repertoire was sequenced with immunoSEQ multiplex PCR; TCRdb's copy has only in-frame clones and lacks some. The top ten clones hold approximately 1.2% of a sample with 100,000 to 120,000 clones, roughly 78% of them seen once. The sample taken for sequencing was PBMCs. This clonotype was obtained from a woman in her twenties or thirties in good health and CMV-seronegative. This chain uses TRBV2 with TRBJ1-1; no definite D call. Here the CDR3 DNA reads TGTGCCAGCAGTACCCAAGGGAGAACACCCATGAACACTGAAGCTTTCTTT. Amino acids: CASSTQGRTPMNTEAFF.